Following are 5 T cell receptor beta chains from one sample sequenced in a study of tumor and adjacent non-tumor tissue in lung cancer. The template was RNA from unsorted bulk tissue. The normal lung tissue was taken more than 3 cm from the tumor edge. TCRbeta libraries were built with three rounds of nested PCR, modified from ARM-PCR. TCRdb redid the calling of the multiplex PCR reads with MiXCR, one entry per CDR3 protein. The repertoire consists of 100,000 or so distinct CDR3 sequences, with more than 80% occurring once and the leading ten covering 30%. Sequences were obtained from distant non-tumor lung tissue. Source of these receptors: a man in his 60s with small cell lung cancer.

Concerning this clonotype itself: A much more abundant neighbour one base away suggests this may be a read error. The chain couples TRBV28 to TRBJ1-2; D ambiguous. Germline lookup yields CDR1 MDHEN and CDR2 SYDVKM. This CDR3 is built from 12 residues. Here the CDR3 reads CASTPSNYGNTF. CDR3 DNA: TGTGCCAGCACTCCTTCTAACTATGGCAACACCTTC.

Concerning this clonotype itself: One junction end does not reproduce the germline sequence, and a read error may be involved. This chain joins TRBV11-2 and TRBJ2-1, with D maybe TRBD2 (6 bases). Per germline, CDR1 SGHAT and CDR2 FQNNGV. CDR3 length: 15 residues. The CDR3 coding sequence is TGTACCAGCAGCTTACCGGGGCGGGATCACGGTGTGCAGTTCTTC. Translating it yields CTSSLPGRDHGVQFF.

As concerns this clonotype: No DNA is shown, since the ends of the CDR3 on it are uncertain; the CDR3 is the one TCRdb lists. This chain links TRBV6-5 with TRBJ2-7; the table's D call, TRBD1, was not checked against the DNA. The V gene's germline CDR1 is MNHEY and CDR2 SVGAGI. A total of 14 residues make up the CDR3, ends included. CDR3 amino acids: CASSWGQGTYEQYV.

About this clonotype itself: This could be a read error, since a much larger clone is one nucleotide away. This is likely a read error, given that the CDR3 carries no conserved phenylalanine or tryptophan at its end. This rearrangement joins TRBV7-9 to TRBJ1-4; no clear D gene. V shed 2 bases and J shed 7 bases, with 11 bases lying between them. The CDR3 runs 14 residues. Germline V gene sequence: CDR1 SEHNR, CDR2 FQNEAQ (reference sequence). CDR3 loop: CASSLNSLSEKLFI. In nucleotides, the CDR3 is TGTGCCAGCAGCTTAAACTCATTGAGTGAAAAACTGTTTATT.

J is TRBJ2-7 and V is TRBV6-5; 7 nucleotides line up with TRBD1. CDR1 and CDR2 (germline): MNHEY, SVGAGI. CDR3 length: 13 amino acids. The CDR3 spells CASSYSSQGEVYV. In nucleotides, the CDR3 is TGTGCCAGTAGTTACTCGAGCCAGGGGGAAGTGTACGTC.